The rows below give T cell receptor beta chains drawn from one sample of a study of T cell responses to AZD1222 COVID-19 vaccine. Profiled with immunoSEQ multiplex PCR; TCRdb holds only in-frame clones, not every one. The sample contains roughly 180,000 clones, around 86% of which appear only once. Sequenced here: peripheral blood, sampled on day 0 of MenACWY control vaccination. Receptor source: an adult in good health. Both conserved end residues are part of each CDR3. A D gene is named only where the DNA matches it firmly. Rows give clone size only sometimes, using once, few, many, or a class for an expanded clone.

d_gene	abundance	j_gene	v_gene	CDR3nt	CDR3aa
.	.	TRBJ1-2	TRBV4-3	TGCGCCAGCAGCCAAATACAGGGTGAAGGCTACACCTTC	CASSQIQGEGYTF
.	.	TRBJ2-7	TRBV11-2	TGTGCCAGCAGCTTAGATCGGGCCTCCGAGCAGTACTTC	CASSLDRASEQYF
.	.	TRBJ1-2	TRBV9	TGTGCCAGCAGCCCCCAGGGAGGGCCTGGGTATGGCTACACCTTC	CASSPQGGPGYGYTF
TRBD1	once	TRBJ1-1	TRBV5-1	TGCGCCAGCAGCTTGTCACAGGGGAGAGGTACTGAAGCTTTCTTT	CASSLSQGRGTEAFF
.	.	TRBJ1-2	TRBV15	TGTGCCACCAGCAGAGATCTTGGCGGAAACTATGGCTACACCTTC	CATSRDLGGNYGYTF
TRBD1	.	TRBJ1-5	TRBV5-8	TGTGCCAGCAGCTTGGCAGGACAGGGATATGATCAGCCCCAGCATTTT	CASSLAGQGYDQPQHF
TRBD1	few	TRBJ1-6	TRBV27	TGTGCCAGCAGTTTATTAGGGACAGGGGTCTCACCCCTCCACTTT	CASSLLGTGVSPLHF
TRBD1	.	TRBJ1-5	TRBV19	TGTGCCAGTAGTATAGCGACAGGGGTTTTTCAGCCCCAGCATTTT	CASSIATGVFQPQHF
.	.	TRBJ1-1	TRBV28	TGTGCCAGCAGCCCCGACAGGTACACTGAAGCTTTCTTT	CASSPDRYTEAFF
.	.	TRBJ2-7	TRBV5-1	TGCGCCAGCAGCTTGGGGCGGAGCGACGAGCAGTACTTC	CASSLGRSDEQYF
.	.	TRBJ1-6	TRBV13	TGTGCCAGCAGCTTAGCGGGCAGCGCCCCGAGAGGGTCACCCCTCCACTTT	CASSLAGSAPRGSPLHF
.	once	TRBJ2-5	TRBV24-1	TGTGCCACCAGTGATTTTTCCAGGGGAGAGACCCAGTACTTC	CATSDFSRGETQYF
TRBD1	.	TRBJ1-1	TRBV12-3/TRBV12-4	TGTGCCAGCAGCCTTGGACAGGTTGAAGCTTTCTTT	CASSLGQVEAFF
.	once	TRBJ1-1	TRBV29-1	TGCAGCGTTGACCAGGGTCTGAACACTGAAGCTTTCTTT	CSVDQGLNTEAFF
.	.	TRBJ1-1	TRBV27	TGTGCCAGCAGCCCCGGCCAGTCGGGCACTGAAGCTTTCTTT	CASSPGQSGTEAFF
.	.	TRBJ2-4	TRBV19	TGTGCCAGTAGTAATAGCTCCCAGGAAAACATTCAGTACTTC	CASSNSSQENIQYF
.	.	TRBJ2-4	TRBV7-5	TGTGCCAGAAGCTTAGATTGGGCGACAGGACTAGCCAAAAACATTCAGTACTTC	CARSLDWATGLAKNIQYF
.	.	TRBJ1-1	TRBV2	TGTGCCAGCAGTCCTCAGGGAAACACTGAAGCTTTCTTT	CASSPQGNTEAFF